This T cell receptor (beta chain) originates from a study of blood T cells in healthy people across ages. Whole-study findings and limits: Age advanced and TCR beta diversity per million T cells fell, roughly linearly.

A second roughly 6 to 12 cycle PCR used barcoded and J-beta primers. TCRdb reprocessed the 5' RACE reads with MiXCR, giving one entry per CDR3 protein. The sample contains fewer than 700,000 distinct CDR3 sequences, less than 45% of which appear only once. This clonotype was counted a few times. Its antigen is not known. The TCR sequence derives from a man aged 80 or over in good health. Source material: blood.

CDR3 residues: CASSVNRGATSFSSYEQYF. CDR3 in DNA: TGTGCCAGCAGCGTTAACAGGGGCGCAACATCCTTTAGCTCCTACGAGCAGTACTTC. The chain links TRBV11-1 to TRBJ2-7; 7 bases line up with TRBD1. V was clipped by 5 bases and J by 0 bases; unmatched bases: 19. This CDR3 comprises 19 residues. Germline lookup yields CDR1 SGHAT and CDR2 FQDESV (reference sequence).